The TCR beta chain described here comes from a study of early T cells in non-severe SARS-CoV-2 infection. The CDR3 runs 15 residues. CDR1 and CDR2 from the germline V gene are SGHVS and FQNEAQ. V dropped 5 bases and J dropped 5; count of bases not matched to a gene: 8. The protocol attached unique molecular identifiers to individual cDNA molecules. One entry per CDR3 protein results from TCRdb running MiXCR on the 5' RACE reads. This table has fewer than 40,000 distinct CDR3 sequences, about 3.8% appearing once. This clonotype was detected ten times or more. V usage is TRBV7-8 and J usage is TRBJ1-5; 8 bases line up with TRBD1. Sequencing used whole blood. This TCR came from an adult who was a healthcare worker with PCR-confirmed SARS-CoV-2 infection or an uninfected control (not recorded which). Here the CDR3 DNA reads TGTGCCAGCAGCCTGGGGACAGGCGCGGATCAGCCCCAGCATTTT. This encodes CASSLGTGADQPQHF.